These T cell receptor beta chains were read from a single sample in a study of cytomegalovirus exposure and HLA in healthy donors. Data came from immunoSEQ multiplex PCR; TCRdb stores just in-frame clones and leaves some out. The repertoire includes approximately 93,000 clones, about four fifths of them detected once, and approximately 3.8% sits in the top ten. Specimen: PBMCs. Receptors were obtained from a woman aged 40 to 49 in good health and CMV-seronegative. Each CDR3 is given with its conserved first and last residue. The D gene is left open where the match is weak. Where a row states a size, it is once, few, many or the class of an expanded clone; other rows omit it.

TRBJ1-2 | TRBD1 | TRBV2 | - | CASSEEGTDNGYTF | TGTGCCAGCAGTGAAGAAGGGACAGATAATGGCTACACCTTC
TRBJ2-7 | TRBD2 | TRBV6-5 | - | CASSPGGSEQYF | TGTGCCAGCAGCCCCGGGGGGTCCGAGCAGTACTTC
TRBJ2-2 | TRBD2 | TRBV5-4 | - | CASSPTAGFTGELFF | TGTGCCAGCAGCCCGACAGCGGGGTTCACCGGGGAGCTGTTTTTT
TRBJ1-5 | - | TRBV19 | - | CASSIVREDQPQHF | TGTGCCAGTAGTATTGTACGGGAGGATCAGCCCCAGCATTTT
TRBJ1-1 | TRBD1 | TRBV29-1 | - | CSVEGQGGTEAFF | TGCAGCGTTGAGGGCCAGGGGGGCACTGAAGCTTTCTTT
TRBJ2-7 | - | TRBV27 | - | CASSLSTGPYEQYF | TGTGCCAGCAGTTTAAGTACAGGACCCTACGAGCAGTACTTC
TRBJ1-1 | - | TRBV30 | medium-sized | CAWSVGFEGSPEAFF | TGTGCCTGGAGTGTTGGTTTTGAGGGTAGCCCTGAAGCTTTCTTT
TRBJ2-1 | TRBD2 | TRBV4-2 | - | CASSQDPRTSGGSNEQFF | TGTGCCAGCAGCCAAGATCCAAGGACTAGCGGGGGGTCCAATGAGCAGTTCTTC
TRBJ1-1 | TRBD1 | TRBV30 | - | CARQGVGTEAFF | TGTGCCAGACAGGGGGTTGGTACTGAAGCTTTCTTT
TRBJ2-1 | TRBD1 | TRBV6-5 | - | CASRGTGFNEQFF | TGTGCCAGCAGGGGGACAGGGTTCAATGAGCAGTTCTTC
TRBJ2-5 | - | TRBV29-1 | - | CSTRGFGGVGETQYF | TGCAGCACCCGAGGATTCGGCGGGGTGGGAGAGACCCAGTACTTC
TRBJ2-2 | TRBD1 | TRBV6-6 | - | CASRTGGNTGELFF | TGTGCCAGCAGGACAGGGGGGAACACCGGGGAGCTGTTTTTT
TRBJ1-6 | TRBD1 | TRBV5-4 | - | CASSGTGGSGWISPLHF | TGTGCCAGCAGCGGGACAGGGGGCTCGGGGTGGATCTCACCCCTCCACTTT
TRBJ2-7 | - | TRBV7-9 | - | CAATAGEGYEQYF | TGTGCCGCTACGGCAGGGGAGGGCTACGAGCAGTACTTC
TRBJ2-7 | TRBD1 | TRBV5-1 | once | CASSLWTGYEQYF | TGCGCCAGCAGCTTGTGGACAGGCTACGAGCAGTACTTC
TRBJ2-5 | TRBD2 | TRBV4-3 | - | CASSPRLAGETQYF | TGCGCCAGCAGCCCGCGACTAGCGGGGGAGACCCAGTACTTC
TRBJ1-1 | - | TRBV6-5 | few | CASRNRDTEAFF | TGTGCCAGCAGAAACAGAGACACTGAAGCTTTCTTT
TRBJ2-3 | - | TRBV10-3 | - | CAISGSDLADTQYF | TGTGCCATCAGTGGGAGCGATCTGGCAGATACGCAGTATTTT
TRBJ1-5 | - | TRBV19 | - | CASSIEGGRGPQHF | TGTGCCAGTAGTATCGAGGGGGGGCGGGGGCCCCAGCATTTT
TRBJ2-2 | TRBD2 | TRBV2 | - | CASSGLAGLPTGELFF | TGTGCCAGCAGTGGGTTAGCGGGGCTACCCACCGGGGAGCTGTTTTTT
TRBJ2-2 | TRBD1 | TRBV6-5 | - | CASSYAGQGYTGELFF | TGTGCCAGCAGTTACGCAGGACAGGGGTACACCGGGGAGCTGTTTTTT
TRBJ1-6 | - | TRBV30 | - | CAWGQNNSPLHF | TGTGCCTGGGGACAGAATAATTCACCCCTCCACTTT
TRBJ2-5 | - | TRBV6-5 | - | CASSQQGSIQETQYF | TGTGCCAGCAGTCAACAGGGTTCCATCCAAGAGACCCAGTACTTC
TRBJ1-6 | - | TRBV5-6 | - | CASSLVHNSPLHF | TGTGCCAGCAGCTTGGTACACAATTCACCCCTCCACTTT
TRBJ2-6 | - | TRBV15 | - | CATSRDRVGANVLTF | TGTGCCACCAGCAGAGACAGGGTTGGGGCCAACGTCCTGACTTTC
TRBJ2-1 | - | TRBV30 | - | CAWSGGGDYNEQFF | TGTGCCTGGAGTGGAGGGGGGGACTACAATGAGCAGTTCTTC
TRBJ2-1 | TRBD2 | TRBV7-9 | - | CASSLARGSGGPMEQFF | TGTGCCAGCAGCTTAGCGCGGGGTAGCGGGGGGCCGATGGAGCAGTTCTTC
TRBJ1-2 | TRBD1 | TRBV15 | - | CATSRDLTGGNYGYTF | TGTGCCACCAGCAGAGATCTTACAGGGGGGAACTATGGCTACACCTTC
TRBJ1-2 | - | TRBV7-9 | - | CASSPTVNYGYTF | TGTGCCAGCAGCCCCACAGTAAACTATGGCTACACCTTC
TRBJ2-5 | TRBD1 | TRBV19 | - | CASSDRAQETQYF | TGTGCCAGTAGTGACAGGGCCCAAGAGACCCAGTACTTC
TRBJ2-7 | TRBD1 | TRBV10-3 | - | CAISEYGQGPYEQYF | TGTGCCATCAGTGAGTATGGACAGGGCCCCTACGAGCAGTACTTC
TRBJ2-2 | - | TRBV9 | - | CASSARGRGPANTGELFF | TGTGCCAGCAGCGCAAGGGGCAGGGGTCCGGCGAACACCGGGGAGCTGTTTTTT
TRBJ1-1 | - | TRBV18 | - | CASSPPAGNTEAFF | TGTGCCAGCTCACCACCGGCAGGGAACACTGAAGCTTTCTTT
TRBJ2-7 | - | TRBV18 | - | CASSPQALRGYEQYF | TGTGCCAGCTCCCCACAGGCCCTCAGGGGCTACGAGCAGTACTTC
TRBJ1-1 | TRBD1 | TRBV19 | - | CASSIGQGQGFATEAFF | TGTGCCAGTAGTATAGGACAGGGGCAGGGCTTTGCGACTGAAGCTTTCTTT
TRBJ2-5 | TRBD1 | TRBV27 | once | CASSSGTGPQETQYF | TGTGCCAGCAGTTCCGGGACAGGGCCGCAAGAGACCCAGTACTTC
TRBJ1-2 | TRBD1 | TRBV5-4 | - | CASTLGQNYGYTF | TGTGCCAGCACCCTGGGACAGAACTATGGCTACACCTTC
TRBJ1-2 | - | TRBV11-2 | - | CASSPRRRVEYGYTF | TGTGCCAGCAGCCCCCGACGTCGGGTGGAGTATGGCTACACCTTC
TRBJ1-1 | TRBD1 | TRBV12-5 | - | CASEGAGTEAFF | TGTGCTAGTGAGGGGGCGGGCACTGAAGCTTTCTTT
TRBJ2-7 | - | TRBV10-3 | once | CAIRLAGGSYEQYF | TGTGCCATCAGGTTAGCAGGGGGGTCCTACGAGCAGTACTTC
TRBJ1-6 | TRBD1 | TRBV6-5 | - | CASSWTGDNSPLNF | TGTGCCAGCAGTTGGACAGGGGATAATTCACCCCTCAACTTT
TRBJ2-2 | - | TRBV5-1 | - | CASSLDRPNTGELFF | TGCGCCAGCAGCTTGGACAGACCGAACACCGGGGAGCTGTTTTTT
TRBJ2-5 | - | TRBV20-1 | - | CSAREQGTQYF | TGCAGTGCTAGGGAACAGGGGACCCAGTACTTC
TRBJ1-2 | - | TRBV18 | - | CASSRQGDYGYTF | TGTGCCAGCTCAAGGCAGGGTGACTATGGCTACACCTTC
TRBJ2-5 | - | TRBV5-1 | - | CASSLVRQGETQYF | TGCGCCAGCAGCTTGGTTAGGCAGGGCGAGACCCAGTACTTC
TRBJ1-4 | - | TRBV2 | few | CASSNHVSVTGKLFF | TGTGCCAGCAGTAATCACGTCTCGGTCACGGGAAAACTGTTTTTT
TRBJ1-2 | - | TRBV19 | - | CASSIALGLYGYTF | TGTGCCAGTAGTATCGCGCTCGGACTCTATGGCTACACCTTC